Following are 31 T cell receptor beta chains from one sample sequenced in a study of technical replicates of blood from several donors. Generated by immunoSEQ multiplex PCR, the TCRdb table keeps only in-frame clones and is missing some. The sample lists about 69,000 clones, about 87% occurring once. What was sequenced was PBMCs. These receptors all come from a human donor in good health. Some clones in this sample may be carry-over from other donors' samples.

This clone has a handful of counts. V gene TRBV4-3 combines with J gene TRBJ2-7; D not resolved. Trimming shortened V by 1 base and J by 1 base, and 11 bases separated the two germline ends. In germline, CDR1 is LGHNA, CDR2 YSLEER. This CDR3 has 15 amino acids. The CDR3 DNA reads as TGCGCCAGCAGCCAAGTGCAGGCGAGTTCCTACGAGCAGTACTTC. Translating gives CASSQVQASSYEQYF.

This chain links TRBV7-3 with TRBJ2-3; TRBD2 matches at 12 bases. V lost 0 bases and J lost 4; bases outside the gene matches: 2. Per germline, CDR1 SGHTA and CDR2 FQGTGA. CDR3 length: 16 residues. The DNA of the CDR3 is TGTGCCAGCAGCTTAACCCCTAGCGGGGGGGCAGATACGCAGTATTTT. Translating it yields CASSLTPSGGADTQYF.

This clone was recorded a few times. The chain links TRBV10-3 to TRBJ2-7; a weak D match, TRBD2 (6 bases). Germline loops: CDR1 ENHRY, CDR2 SYGVKD. Trimming took 5 bases from V and 5 from J, leaving 10 bases between them. The length of the CDR3 is 12 residues. CDR3: CAISYSGNEQYF. For the CDR3, the DNA is TGTGCCATCAGTTATAGCGGTAACGAGCAGTACTTC.

The rearrangement uses TRBV19 and TRBJ2-7; maybe TRBD1 (6 bases). CDR1 is LNHDA and CDR2 is SQIVND in the germline V gene (reference sequence). V shed 5 bases and J shed 5 bases, with 25 bases lying between them. The CDR3 runs to 17 residues. The CDR3 protein is CASSPIRGAGVVDEQYF. As DNA, the CDR3 is TGTGCCAGTAGTCCCATTCGTGGGGCAGGGGTTGTCGACGAGCAGTACTTC.

The rearrangement links TRBV19 to TRBJ2-5; TRBD2 matches at 8 bases. The germline CDR1 and CDR2 sequences are LNHDA and SQIVND (reference sequence). V lost 5 bases, J lost 1 base, and 9 bases stayed unmatched. The CDR3 has 16 residues. The CDR3 nucleotides are TGTGCCAGTAGTGGAGGGGCGGGAGGAATCCAAGAGACCCAGTACTTC. This gives the protein CASSGGAGGIQETQYF.

This chain uses TRBV6-5 with TRBJ2-3; D unclear. The ends were cut back, 4 bases at V and 0 bases at J, with 14 bases in the middle. The CDR3 contains 16 residues. Germline CDR1 is MNHEY and CDR2 is SVGAGI. CDR3 amino acids: CASSSPALASTDTQYF. The DNA for the CDR3 is TGTGCCAGCAGTTCCCCCGCCCTGGCTAGCACAGATACGCAGTATTTT.

The chain links TRBV5-1 to TRBJ2-5; TRBD2 matches 10 bases. Germline trimming cut 5 bases from V and 5 bases from J; bases unmatched to any gene: 9. CDR1 is SGHRS, CDR2 YFSETQ, per germline. The CDR3 contains 15 residues. This CDR3 is CASRQSGGAEETQYF. The CDR3 DNA follows: TGCGCCAGCAGACAAAGCGGGGGGGCCGAGGAGACCCAGTACTTC.

The rearrangement uses TRBV7-9 and TRBJ1-1, with no clear D. CDR1 is SEHNR and CDR2 is FQNEAQ in the germline V gene (reference sequence). V was shortened by 4 bases and J by 1 base, with 10 bases between the two germline ends. This CDR3 comprises 14 residues. In nucleotides, the CDR3 is TGTGCCAGCAGCTACGAATCGGGGAACACTGAAGCTTTCTTT. Protein: CASSYESGNTEAFF.

This clone was counted a few times. This chain links TRBV5-1 with TRBJ2-1, with 9 bases fitting TRBD2. Germline values: CDR1 SGHRS, CDR2 YFSETQ. The CDR3 loop spans 15 amino acids. V was clipped by 4 bases and J by 5 bases; unmatched bases: 7. DNA of the CDR3: TGCGCCAGCAGCCCGCGGGGGGGCCAGAACAATGAGCAGTTCTTC. Translation: CASSPRGGQNNEQFF.

V usage is TRBV7-3 and J usage is TRBJ2-3; TRBD2 agrees at 8 bases. CDR1 is SGHTA and CDR2 is FQGTGA in the germline V gene. The V gene end was trimmed by 4 bases and the J gene end by 4 bases; junction bases not matched to a gene: 4. The CDR3 runs 14 residues. The CDR3 nucleotides read TGTGCCAGCAGCTCCGGGGGGGGCCCAGATACGCAGTATTTT. Protein: CASSSGGGPDTQYF.

This clone was seen once. In nucleotides, the CDR3 is TGTGCCAGCAGCCCCCGGGACAGTTCCTACGAGCAGTACTTC. Translation gives CASSPRDSSYEQYF. This chain links TRBV4-2 with TRBJ2-7, with 7 nucleotides matching TRBD1. The CDR3 covers 14 residues. The germline V gene has CDR1 LGHNA and CDR2 YNFKEQ. V was clipped by 4 bases and J by 1 base; unmatched bases: 4.

This rearrangement joins TRBV7-3 to TRBJ2-2; 10 bases line up with TRBD2. With V trimmed by 4 bases and J by 6 bases, 8 bases remained unmatched. The CDR3 extends over 16 amino acids. Germline loops: CDR1 SGHTA, CDR2 FQGTGA. The CDR3 bases are TGTGCCAGCAGCTCACTAGCGGGATCCCTTGCCGGGGAGCTGTTTTTT. This translates into CASSSLAGSLAGELFF.

The chain uses TRBV11-1 and TRBJ2-3, with 11 positions matching TRBD2. Trimming took 7 bases from V and 1 from J; bases not matched to a gene: 7. The CDR3 covers 16 residues. Germline V gives CDR1 SGHAT, CDR2 FQDESV (reference sequence). The CDR3 coding sequence is TGTGCCAGCACCTTCGGGACTAGCGGACGCACAGATACGCAGTATTTT. This gives the protein CASTFGTSGRTDTQYF.

This chain links TRBV7-9 with TRBJ1-2, with a possible D match to TRBD1 (6 bases). This CDR3 has 17 residues. Germline V gives CDR1 SEHNR, CDR2 FQNEAQ (reference sequence). V was shortened by 3 bases and J by 7 bases, with 24 bases between the two germline ends. The CDR3 region has the DNA TGTGCCAGCAGCTTGTCGGGTCGGGGCAGGGGAGTATCTGGCTACACCTTC. Its protein product is CASSLSGRGRGVSGYTF. The full variable domain, completed using reference TRBV7-9 and TRBJ1-2, is DTGVSQNPRHKITKRGQNVTFRCDPISEHNRLYWYRQTLGQGPEFLTYFQNEAQLEKSRLLSDRFSAERPKGSFSTLEIQRTEQGDSAMYLCASSLSGRGRGVSGYTFGSGTRLTVV.

This chain's CDR3 is CASSQATGGPDTQYF. The CDR3, as DNA: TGTGCCAGCAGCCAAGCGACAGGGGGGCCAGATACGCAGTATTTT. V and J are TRBV4-2 and TRBJ2-3, with 9 bases matching TRBD1. Germline CDR1 and CDR2: LGHNA and YNFKEQ. CDR3 size: 15 residues. Trimming cost V 1 base and J 4 bases; bases outside gene matches: 3.

This rearrangement joins TRBV6-1 to TRBJ2-2; 9 positions agree with TRBD2. With V trimmed by 1 base and J by 7 bases, 7 bases remained unmatched. Germline V gene data show CDR1 as MNHNS and CDR2 as SASEGT. CDR3 length: 16 amino acids. Written as DNA, the CDR3 is TGTGCCAGCAGTGAAGGGGCGGGGGGGTTCGGCGGGGAGCTGTTTTTT. It yields the protein CASSEGAGGFGGELFF.

This chain links TRBV2 with TRBJ1-1, with TRBD1 matching over 7 bases. In germline, CDR1 is SNHLY, CDR2 FYNNEI. This CDR3 comprises 15 residues. Trimming removed 1 base from V and 5 bases from J; junction bases left unmatched: 7. CDR3 DNA: TGTGCCAGCAGTGAAGAAGACAGGGTGGGAACTGAAGCTTTCTTT. This gives the protein CASSEEDRVGTEAFF.

This chain connects TRBV7-7 to TRBJ2-4; tentative D call: TRBD2 (6 bases). V was trimmed by 1 base and J by 4 bases, leaving 26 bases between them. CDR1 and CDR2 (germline): SSHAT, FNYEAQ (reference sequence). This CDR3 region has 20 residues. CDR3 residues: CASSLGPRRESGICKNIQYF. The DNA of the CDR3 is TGTGCCAGCAGCTTAGGCCCCCGTCGGGAGTCGGGCATCTGTAAAAACATTCAGTACTTC.

The chain employs TRBV6-5 and TRBJ1-1; 10 positions agree with TRBD1. CDR3 length equals 15 residues. V shed 4 bases, J shed 4 bases, and the junction held 6 bases outside the gene matches. Germline V gene sequence: CDR1 MNHEY, CDR2 SVGAGI. The CDR3 region is CASSSRTGGSTEAFF. CDR3 nucleotides: TGTGCCAGCAGTTCTAGGACAGGGGGGAGCACTGAAGCTTTCTTT.

This chain links TRBV2 with TRBJ1-5; tentatively, D is TRBD1 (6 bases). The CDR3 runs 14 residues. Germline V gene lookup returns CDR1 SNHLY and CDR2 FYNNEI. V was clipped by 2 bases and J by 5 bases, with 10 bases between them. CDR3 DNA: TGTGCCAGCAGTGAACAGGGGATGGATCAGCCCCAGCATTTT. This sequence encodes CASSEQGMDQPQHF. The full variable domain, with the rest looked up from reference TRBV2 and TRBJ1-5, is EPEVTQTPSHQVTQMGQEVILRCVPISNHLYFYWYRQILGQKVEFLVSFYNNEISEKSEIFDDQFSVERPDGSNFTLKIRSTKLEDSAMYFCASSEQGMDQPQHFGDGTRLSIL.

This chain uses TRBV6-6 with TRBJ1-2; 8 positions match TRBD1. The trim removed 2 bases at V and 4 bases at J, leaving 6 bases unmatched. From germline, CDR1 is MNHNY and CDR2 SVGAGI (reference sequence). This CDR3 is built from 15 residues. The CDR3 bases are TGTGCCAGCAGTTACCAGGACAGGGTCGTCTATGGCTACACCTTC. It is translated as CASSYQDRVVYGYTF.

About this clone: Other DNA sequences from this sample encode an identical CDR3 as well. The chain combines TRBV5-1 with TRBJ2-7, with TRBD1 matching 7 bases. CDR1 is SGHRS, CDR2 YFSETQ, per germline. This CDR3 region has 15 residues. Trimming at V came to 0 bases and at J to 0 bases, leaving 3 bases not matched to a gene. As DNA, the CDR3 is TGCGCCAGCAGCTTGGGGTCAGGGGGCTCCTACGAGCAGTACTTC. Translating it yields CASSLGSGGSYEQYF.

There are a few counts of this clone. The chain combines TRBV5-6 with TRBJ1-1; D is unresolved. Germline CDR1 is SGHDT and CDR2 is YYEEEE. This CDR3 spans 13 amino acids. V shed 2 bases and J shed 1 base, with 6 bases lying between them. The CDR3 coding sequence is TGTGCCAGCAGCTTTCGTCGGAACACTGAAGCTTTCTTT. Translation: CASSFRRNTEAFF. Filled out from reference TRBV5-6 and TRBJ1-1, the complete variable domain reads DAGVTQSPTHLIKTRGQQVTLRCSPKSGHDTVSWYQQALGQGPQFIFQYYEEEERQRGNFPDRFSGHQFPNYSSELNVNALLLGDSALYLCASSFRRNTEAFFGQGTRLTVV.

This chain links TRBV2 with TRBJ1-4, with 7 bases that match TRBD1. This CDR3 has 15 residues. The V gene's germline CDR1 is SNHLY and CDR2 FYNNEI. Trimming took 2 bases from V and 8 from J; bases not matched to a gene: 8. The CDR3 sequence: CASSERRGLDEKLFF. The CDR3 bases are TGTGCCAGCAGTGAAAGGAGGGGGCTCGACGAAAAACTGTTTTTT.

In this sample, this clone turned up once. The chain is built from TRBV19 and TRBJ2-3; 9 bases are a match to TRBD2. This CDR3 has 21 amino acids. V gave up 5 bases and J gave up 2 bases; unmatched junction bases: 23. Germline loops: CDR1 LNHDA, CDR2 SQIVND (reference sequence). CDR3 in amino acids: CASSPQWPTGASGMYTDTQYF. CDR3 in DNA: TGTGCCAGTAGTCCGCAATGGCCTACCGGGGCTAGCGGGATGTACACAGATACGCAGTATTTT.

This rearrangement joins TRBV4-1 to TRBJ2-7; D not certain. V was clipped by 0 bases and J by 2 bases, with 8 bases between them. The CDR3 loop spans 14 amino acids. Germline V gene data show CDR1 as MGHRA and CDR2 as YSYEKL. Written as DNA, the CDR3 is TGCGCCAGCAGCCAAGATCGAGAAACCTACGAGCAGTACTTC. It is translated as CASSQDRETYEQYF.

In its sample, this clone was seen a few times. V gene TRBV30 combines with J gene TRBJ1-6; perhaps TRBD1 as D (5 bases). Germline CDR1 reads GTSNPN; CDR2 reads SVGIG (reference sequence). With 0 bases removed from V and 6 bases from J, the gap between germline ends came to 12 bases. The CDR3 consists of 15 residues. The CDR3 is CAWSVPRQLNSPLHF. The CDR3 DNA follows: TGTGCCTGGAGTGTACCCAGACAGCTTAATTCACCCCTCCACTTT.

This chain links TRBV19 with TRBJ2-7, with TRBD1 matching 7 bases. This CDR3 has 14 amino acids. CDR1 LNHDA and CDR2 SQIVND come from the germline V gene (reference sequence). Losses at the gene ends were 4 bases for V and 0 bases for J; bases not matched to a gene: 3. The chain's CDR3 is CASSTGTASYEQYF. Written as DNA, the CDR3 is TGTGCCAGTAGTACTGGGACAGCCTCCTACGAGCAGTACTTC.

The chain is built from TRBV7-8 and TRBJ2-7; 7 bases map to TRBD2. The ends lost 4 bases at V and 7 bases at J; junction bases unmatched: 16. Germline V lookup: CDR1 SGHVS, CDR2 FQNEAQ. The CDR3 length is 16 residues. The CDR3 DNA reads as TGTGCCAGCAGCTGGTTGGGGGGGGGTCTAGTCGGGGAGCAGTACTTC. It specifies CASSWLGGGLVGEQYF.

This clone is medium-sized (0.01 to 0.1%). The chain employs TRBV6-5 and TRBJ1-1, with 7 bases that match TRBD1. Germline V gene sequence: CDR1 MNHEY, CDR2 SVGAGI. J was trimmed by 0 bases and V by 4 bases; bases with no gene match: 5. The CDR3 length is 15 residues. CDR3 region: CASSFTGTVNTEAFF. The CDR3 bases are TGTGCCAGCAGTTTTACCGGGACAGTGAACACTGAAGCTTTCTTT.

This clone was counted a few times. The V gene is TRBV4-3, the J gene TRBJ1-2; possibly TRBD1 for D (6 bases). The V gene lost 5 bases and the J gene lost 3 bases, with 13 bases spanning the gap. Germline CDR1 and CDR2: LGHNA and YSLEER. This CDR3 has 14 residues. CDR3 nucleotide sequence: TGCGCCAGCAGCAAAACGCAGGGGTACTATGGCTACACCTTC. Its translation is CASSKTQGYYGYTF.